Listed here are 14 T cell receptor beta chains from one sample, sequenced in a study of T cells in Graves' hyperthyroidism and ophthalmopathy. TCR beta CDR3 region amplification was performed from RNA transcripts. During a first-round RT-PCR of the TCR CDR3, the HTBI primer set was used. One entry per CDR3 protein, called by TCRdb with MiXCR from the multiplex PCR reads. The sample has about 210,000 distinct CDR3 sequences; approximately 17% are singletons. Material for sequencing was blood. All receptors come from a man over 45 with Graves' hyperthyroidism.

The table lists this clonotype with many counts. V gene TRBV28 combines with J gene TRBJ2-5; tentatively, D is TRBD1 (6 bases). Per the germline V gene, CDR1 is MDHEN and CDR2 is SYDVKM. V was cut by 4 bases and J by 2 bases, with 14 bases left in between. CDR3 size: 15 residues. The CDR3 region is CASSSRRTVQETQYF. CDR3 DNA sequence: TGTGCCAGCAGTTCACGCCGGACAGTTCAAGAGACCCAGTACTTC.

This chain joins TRBV7-3 and TRBJ2-3; 9 nucleotides agree with TRBD2. J lost 5 bases, V lost 0 bases, and 3 bases had no gene match. CDR3 size: 15 residues. The germline gives CDR1 SGHTA, CDR2 FQGTGA. CDR3 protein: CASSLTRAGGDTQYF. The DNA for the CDR3 is TGTGCCAGCAGCTTAACGCGAGCGGGAGGAGATACGCAGTATTTT.

The chain employs TRBV27 and TRBJ2-7, with 10 bases identical to TRBD1. Unmatched junction bases numbered 5, after V lost 5 bases and J lost 4 bases. CDR1 and CDR2 (germline): MNHEY, SMNVEV (reference sequence). CDR3 length: 14 residues. CDR3 sequence reads: CASSPDRGDYEQYF. CDR3 coding DNA: TGTGCCAGCAGTCCGGACAGGGGGGATTACGAGCAGTACTTC.

This clonotype was detected ten times or more. V and J are TRBV7-2 and TRBJ1-1; D is ambiguous. Trimming pared 1 base from V and 8 bases from J, leaving 11 bases between. The CDR3 loop spans 13 amino acids. Germline values: CDR1 SGHTA, CDR2 FQGNSA. The CDR3 region is CASSLVAEAEAFF. CDR3 DNA: TGTGCCAGCAGCTTAGTAGCAGAAGCCGAAGCTTTCTTT.

The chain is built from TRBV6-1 and TRBJ2-5; TRBD2 aligns across 13 bases. CDR1 and CDR2 (germline): MNHNS, SASEGT. CDR3 length: 15 residues. The ends lost 4 bases at V and 4 bases at J; junction bases unmatched: 3. The DNA of the CDR3 is TGTGCCAGCAGTGGACTAGCGGGAGGTCCAGAGACCCAGTACTTC. Translating gives CASSGLAGGPETQYF.

The CDR3 region is CSARDRRVRGTQYF. CDR3 bases: TGCAGTGCTAGAGATCGGCGGGTGCGAGGGACCCAGTACTTC. This rearrangement joins TRBV20-1 to TRBJ2-5, with TRBD2 as a possible D gene (5 bases). CDR1 DFQATT and CDR2 SNEGSKA come from the germline V gene (reference sequence). The CDR3 is 14 residues long. V lost 0 bases and J 7 bases, leaving 15 bases between the germline ends.

This clonotype appeared many times. The chain joins TRBV10-3 to TRBJ2-5, with D possibly TRBD2 on 5 matching bases. The CDR3 length is 14 residues. Germline CDR1 and CDR2: ENHRY and SYGVKD. Trimming pared 4 bases from V and 4 bases from J, leaving 13 bases between. CDR3: CAISGTARGETQYF. CDR3 sequence (DNA): TGTGCCATCAGTGGGACGGCCCGGGGAGAGACCCAGTACTTC.

At least ten counts were recorded for this clonotype. In nucleotides, the CDR3 is TGCAGTGCTAGAGATGATGGCACAGGGGGGGACGAGCAGTACTTC. Its translation is CSARDDGTGGDEQYF. The gene calls are TRBV20-1 and TRBJ2-7; possibly TRBD1 for D (8 bases). V dropped 0 bases and J dropped 5 bases, with 17 bases sitting between them. CDR3 length equals 15 residues. The germline V gene has CDR1 DFQATT and CDR2 SNEGSKA (reference sequence).

With regard to this clonotype: A clone one base away is much larger, so this may be a read error. The chain carries TRBV5-5 and TRBJ1-2; D might be TRBD1 (5 bases). This CDR3 contains 13 residues. V was pared by 2 bases and J by 6 bases, with 11 bases between. The germline CDR1 and CDR2 sequences are SGHKS and YYEKEE (reference sequence). The chain's CDR3 is CASSFAGLNGYTF. DNA for the CDR3: TGTGCCAGCAGCTTTGCGGGACTTAATGGCTACACCTTC.

This clonotype was seen a handful of times. The chain joins TRBV4-3 to TRBJ2-7, with D possibly matching TRBD2 (6 bases). Trimming shortened V by 1 base and J by 6 bases, and 16 bases separated the two germline ends. Germline V lookup: CDR1 LGHNA, CDR2 YSLEER. The length of the CDR3 is 15 residues. CDR3 protein: CASSQGNGGFSEQYF. CDR3 DNA sequence: TGCGCCAGCAGCCAAGGAAATGGAGGGTTTAGCGAGCAGTACTTC.

This clonotype was seen a handful of times. The rearrangement joins TRBV2 to TRBJ1-1; 9 bases are shared with TRBD1. Germline V lookup: CDR1 SNHLY, CDR2 FYNNEI. V trimming: 6 bases; J trimming: 4 bases; junction bases outside the gene matches: 9. This CDR3 has 15 amino acids. Here the CDR3 reads CASRQRTGAGTEAFF. Here the CDR3 DNA reads TGTGCCAGCAGGCAAAGGACAGGGGCAGGCACTGAAGCTTTCTTT.

The V and J genes are TRBV10-1 and TRBJ2-7; 8 bases agree with TRBD1. V dropped 5 bases and J dropped 9; count of bases not matched to a gene: 6. The CDR3 totals 12 residues. CDR1 is WNHNN, CDR2 SYGVQD, per germline (reference sequence). As DNA, the CDR3 is TGCGCCAGCAGTCCGGACAGGGCTGGGCAGTACTTC. Its protein product is CASSPDRAGQYF.

The table lists this clonotype with many counts. The chain combines TRBV10-3 with TRBJ2-3, with D maybe TRBD2 (6 bases). Per germline, CDR1 ENHRY and CDR2 SYGVKD. V dropped 7 bases and J dropped 5 bases, with 16 bases sitting between them. This CDR3 comprises 14 residues. The CDR3 region is CAITPGREKDTQYF. The CDR3, as DNA: TGTGCCATCACCCCCGGACGGGAGAAAGATACGCAGTATTTT.

This clonotype was seen only a few times. CDR3 protein: CASSQEGGQNNSPLHF. CDR3 nucleotide sequence: TGCGCCAGCAGCCAAGAAGGGGGACAGAATAATTCACCCCTCCACTTT. This chain links TRBV4-1 with TRBJ1-6, with 7 bases lining up with TRBD1. This CDR3 is 16 amino acids long. The trim removed 0 bases at V and 5 bases at J, leaving 4 bases unmatched. In germline, CDR1 is MGHRA, CDR2 YSYEKL.